This T cell receptor beta chain appears in the sequencing data of a study of beta chain features in type 1 diabetes. Researchers reported sorting CD4+ naive, central memory, regulatory and stem cell-like memory cells via CD45RO/CCR7/CD25/CD127/CD95/CD27. The isolated RNA, all of it, was reverse transcribed, so expressed TCRB transcripts were what got sequenced. Method: immunoSEQ multiplex PCR; TCRdb's copy keeps in-frame clones and lacks some. The data hold about 260,000 clones, with roughly a quarter observed a single time. There are a few counts of this clone. What it recognizes is unknown. Notes on the study in general: TCRB CDR3s from Type 1 diabetes patients were moderately but significantly shorter in all four CD4+ subsets.

Germline loops: CDR1 MNHNS, CDR2 SASEGT. Germline trimming cut 5 bases from V and 9 bases from J; bases unmatched to any gene: 8. The CDR3 covers 13 residues. Sequenced: naive CD4+ T cells from blood. V and J are TRBV6-1 and TRBJ2-5; 8 bases are a match to TRBD2. This receptor was obtained from a woman in her 30s with type 1 diabetes. CDR3 nucleotide sequence: TGTGCCAGCAGTCTTAGCGGGGACGGGTCCCAGTACTTC. This translates into CASSLSGDGSQYF.